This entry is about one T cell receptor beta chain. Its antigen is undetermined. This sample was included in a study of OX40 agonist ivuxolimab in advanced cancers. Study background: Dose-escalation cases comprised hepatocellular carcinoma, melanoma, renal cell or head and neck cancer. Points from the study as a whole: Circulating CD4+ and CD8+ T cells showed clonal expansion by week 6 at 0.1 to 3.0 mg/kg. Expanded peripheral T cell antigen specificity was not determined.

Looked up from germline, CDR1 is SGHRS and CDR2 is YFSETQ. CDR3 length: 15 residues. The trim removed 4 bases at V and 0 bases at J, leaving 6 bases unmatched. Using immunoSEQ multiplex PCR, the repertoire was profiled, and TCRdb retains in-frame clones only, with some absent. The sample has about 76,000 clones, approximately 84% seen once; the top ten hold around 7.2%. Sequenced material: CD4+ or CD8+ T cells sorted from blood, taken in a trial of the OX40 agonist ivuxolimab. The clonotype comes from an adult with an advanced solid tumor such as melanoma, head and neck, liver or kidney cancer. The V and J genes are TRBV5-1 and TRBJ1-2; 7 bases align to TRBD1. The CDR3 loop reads CASSVGQHTNYGYTF. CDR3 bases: TGCGCCAGCAGCGTGGGACAGCATACTAACTATGGCTACACCTTC.